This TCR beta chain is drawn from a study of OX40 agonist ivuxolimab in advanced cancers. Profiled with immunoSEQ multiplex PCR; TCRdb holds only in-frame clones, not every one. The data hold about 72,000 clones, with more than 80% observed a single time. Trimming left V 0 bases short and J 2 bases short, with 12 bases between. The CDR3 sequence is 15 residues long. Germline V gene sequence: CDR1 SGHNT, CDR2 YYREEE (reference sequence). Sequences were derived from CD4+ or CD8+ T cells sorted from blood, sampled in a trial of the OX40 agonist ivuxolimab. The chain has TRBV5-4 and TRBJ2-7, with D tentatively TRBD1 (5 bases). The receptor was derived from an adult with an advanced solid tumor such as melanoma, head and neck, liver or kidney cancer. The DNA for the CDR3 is TGTGCCAGCAGCTTGGCCTCGCAGGGAACCTACGAGCAGTACTTC. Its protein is CASSLASQGTYEQYF.